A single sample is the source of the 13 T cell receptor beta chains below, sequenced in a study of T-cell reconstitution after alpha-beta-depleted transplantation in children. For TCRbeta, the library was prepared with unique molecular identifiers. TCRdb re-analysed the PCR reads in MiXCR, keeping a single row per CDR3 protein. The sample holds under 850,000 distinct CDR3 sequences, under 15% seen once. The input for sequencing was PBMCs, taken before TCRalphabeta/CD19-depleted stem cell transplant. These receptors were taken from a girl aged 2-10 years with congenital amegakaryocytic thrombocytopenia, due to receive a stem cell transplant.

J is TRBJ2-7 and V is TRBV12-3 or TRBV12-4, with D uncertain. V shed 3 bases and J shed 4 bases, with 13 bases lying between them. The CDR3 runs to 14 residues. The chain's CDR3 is CASSFGLPHYEQYF. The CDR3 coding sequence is TGTGCCAGCAGTTTTGGCCTCCCCCATTACGAGCAGTACTTC.

CDR3 protein: CASSSYLPSNDEQFF. DNA of the CDR3: TGCGCCAGCAGCTCGTACCTACCCAGTAACGATGAGCAGTTCTTC. The chain combines TRBV5-1 with TRBJ2-1; D call uncertain. The CDR3 is made up of 15 amino acids. Per the germline V gene, CDR1 is SGHRS and CDR2 is YFSETQ. V lost 3 bases to trimming and J lost 8 bases, with 18 bases between them. The whole variable domain, remainder taken from reference TRBV5-1 and TRBJ2-1, is KAGVTQTPRYLIKTRGQQVTLSCSPISGHRSVSWYQQTPGQGLQFLFEYFSETQRNKGNFPGRFSGRQFSNSRSEMNVSTLELGDSALYLCASSSYLPSNDEQFFGPGTRLTVL.

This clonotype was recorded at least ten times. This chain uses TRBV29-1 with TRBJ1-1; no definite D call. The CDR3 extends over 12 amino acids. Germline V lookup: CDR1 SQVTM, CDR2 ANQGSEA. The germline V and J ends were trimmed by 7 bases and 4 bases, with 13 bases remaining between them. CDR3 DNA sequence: TGCAGCGCCCGTCTGACTCTCACTGAAGCTTTCTTT. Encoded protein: CSARLTLTEAFF.

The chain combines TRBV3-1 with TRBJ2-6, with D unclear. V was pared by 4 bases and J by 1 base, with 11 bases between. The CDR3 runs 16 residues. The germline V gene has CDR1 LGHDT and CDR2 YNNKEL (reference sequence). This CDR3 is CASSPVRSSGANVLTF. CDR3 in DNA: TGTGCCAGCAGCCCAGTCAGGAGTTCTGGGGCCAACGTCCTGACTTTC.

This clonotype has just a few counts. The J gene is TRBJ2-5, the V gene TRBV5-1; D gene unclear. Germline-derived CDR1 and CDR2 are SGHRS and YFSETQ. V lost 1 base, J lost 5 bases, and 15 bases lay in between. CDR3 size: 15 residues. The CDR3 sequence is CASSLYDPARETQYF. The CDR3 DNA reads TGCGCCAGCAGCTTGTATGACCCGGCGCGGGAGACCCAGTACTTC. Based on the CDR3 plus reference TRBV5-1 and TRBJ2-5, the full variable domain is KAGVTQTPRYLIKTRGQQVTLSCSPISGHRSVSWYQQTPGQGLQFLFEYFSETQRNKGNFPGRFSGRQFSNSRSEMNVSTLELGDSALYLCASSLYDPARETQYFGPGTRLLVL.

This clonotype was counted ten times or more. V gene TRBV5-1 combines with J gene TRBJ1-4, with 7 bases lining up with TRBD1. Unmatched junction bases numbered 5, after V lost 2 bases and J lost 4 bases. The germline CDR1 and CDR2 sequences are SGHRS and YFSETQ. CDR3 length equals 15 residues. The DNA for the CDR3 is TGCGCCAGCAGCTTACTGACAGGGATTAATGAAAAACTGTTTTTT. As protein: CASSLLTGINEKLFF.

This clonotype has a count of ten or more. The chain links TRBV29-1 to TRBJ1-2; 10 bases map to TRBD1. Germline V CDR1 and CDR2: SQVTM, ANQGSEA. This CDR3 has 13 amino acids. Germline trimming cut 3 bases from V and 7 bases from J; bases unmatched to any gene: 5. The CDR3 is CSVEGDRGIGYTF. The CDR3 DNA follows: TGCAGCGTTGAGGGGGACAGGGGCATTGGCTACACCTTC.

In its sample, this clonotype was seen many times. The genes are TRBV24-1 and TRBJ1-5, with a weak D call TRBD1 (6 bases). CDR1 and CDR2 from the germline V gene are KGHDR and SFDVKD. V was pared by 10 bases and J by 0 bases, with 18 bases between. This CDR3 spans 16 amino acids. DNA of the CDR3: TGTGCCACATCTCCATCGACAGGTGATAGCAATCAGCCCCAGCATTTT. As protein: CATSPSTGDSNQPQHF.

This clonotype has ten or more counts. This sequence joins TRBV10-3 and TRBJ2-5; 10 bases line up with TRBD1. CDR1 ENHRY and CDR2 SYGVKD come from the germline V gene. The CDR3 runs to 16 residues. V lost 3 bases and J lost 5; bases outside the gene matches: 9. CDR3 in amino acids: CAISDQGQGEMETQYF. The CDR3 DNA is TGTGCCATCAGTGATCAAGGACAGGGGGAGATGGAGACCCAGTACTTC.

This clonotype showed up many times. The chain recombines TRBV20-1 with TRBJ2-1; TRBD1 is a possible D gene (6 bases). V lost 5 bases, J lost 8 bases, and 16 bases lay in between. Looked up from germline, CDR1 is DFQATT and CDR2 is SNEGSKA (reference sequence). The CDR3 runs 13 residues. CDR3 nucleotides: TGCAGTGCTTCCCAGGGGAGAGGCGATGAGCAGTTCTTC. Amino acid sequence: CSASQGRGDEQFF.

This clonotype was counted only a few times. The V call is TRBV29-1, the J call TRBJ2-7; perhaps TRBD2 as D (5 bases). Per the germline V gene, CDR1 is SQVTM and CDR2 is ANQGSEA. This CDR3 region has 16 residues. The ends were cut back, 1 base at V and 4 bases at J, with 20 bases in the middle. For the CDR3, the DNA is TGCAGCGTTGAAGTGGAGAGGGCGGTGGCCTCGTACGAGCAGTACTTC. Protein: CSVEVERAVASYEQYF.

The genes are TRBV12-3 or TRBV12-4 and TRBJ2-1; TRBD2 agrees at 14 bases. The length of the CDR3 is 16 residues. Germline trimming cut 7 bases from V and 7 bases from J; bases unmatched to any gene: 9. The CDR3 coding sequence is TGTGCCAGCACCAGACTAGCGGGAGGGCGATGGAATGAGCAGTTCTTC. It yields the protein CASTRLAGGRWNEQFF.

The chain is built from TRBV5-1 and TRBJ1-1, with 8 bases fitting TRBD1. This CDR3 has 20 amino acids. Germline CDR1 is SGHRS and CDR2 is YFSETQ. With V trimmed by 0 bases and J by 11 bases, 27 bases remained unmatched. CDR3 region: CASSLEAGGARSGGPESAFF. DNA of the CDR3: TGCGCCAGCAGCTTGGAAGCAGGGGGCGCAAGGTCCGGCGGTCCCGAATCGGCTTTCTTT.